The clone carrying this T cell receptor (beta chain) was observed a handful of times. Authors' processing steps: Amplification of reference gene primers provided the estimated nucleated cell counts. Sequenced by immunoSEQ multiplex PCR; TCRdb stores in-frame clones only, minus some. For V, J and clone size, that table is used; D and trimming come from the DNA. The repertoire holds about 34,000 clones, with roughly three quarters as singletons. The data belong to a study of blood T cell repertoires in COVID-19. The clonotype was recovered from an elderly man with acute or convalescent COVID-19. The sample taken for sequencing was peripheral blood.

In nucleotides, the CDR3 is TGTGCCAGCAGCCAAGATAACTCGTATTCCTACAATGAGCAGTTCTTC. Translated: CASSQDNSYSYNEQFF. V usage is TRBV3-1 (or the pseudogene TRBV3-2) and J usage is TRBJ2-1; D remains unclear. Germline V gene sequence: CDR1 LGHDT, CDR2 YNNKEL (reference sequence). CDR3 length: 16 amino acids. Trimming took off 0 bases at V and 1 base at J, with 10 bases between the two ends.